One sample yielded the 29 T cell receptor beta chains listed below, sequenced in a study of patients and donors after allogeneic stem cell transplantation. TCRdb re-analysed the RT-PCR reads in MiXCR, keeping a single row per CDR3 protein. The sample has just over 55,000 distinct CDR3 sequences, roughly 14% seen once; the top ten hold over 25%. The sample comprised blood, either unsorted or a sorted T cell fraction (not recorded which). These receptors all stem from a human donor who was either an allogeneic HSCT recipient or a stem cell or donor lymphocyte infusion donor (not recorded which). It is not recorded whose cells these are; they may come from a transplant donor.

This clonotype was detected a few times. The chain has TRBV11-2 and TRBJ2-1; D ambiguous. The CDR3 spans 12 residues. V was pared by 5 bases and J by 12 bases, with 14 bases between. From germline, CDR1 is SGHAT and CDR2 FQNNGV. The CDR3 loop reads CASSALLRSQFF. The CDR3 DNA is TGTGCCAGCAGCGCCCTATTACGATCGCAGTTCTTC.

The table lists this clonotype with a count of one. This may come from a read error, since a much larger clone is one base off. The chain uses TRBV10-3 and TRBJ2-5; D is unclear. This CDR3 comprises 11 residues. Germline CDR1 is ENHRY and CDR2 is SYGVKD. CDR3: CAIGERETQYF. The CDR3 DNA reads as TGTGCCATCGGTGAGAGAGAGACCCAGTACTTC.

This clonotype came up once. CDR3 nucleotides: TGTGCCAGCAGTTTAGAGAGGACACGGTACAATGAGCAGTTCTTC. Translation: CASSLERTRYNEQFF. The chain has TRBV12-3 or TRBV12-4 and TRBJ2-1, with a tentative D call TRBD1 (5 bases). Trimming shortened V by 1 base and J by 4 bases, and 11 bases separated the two germline ends. The CDR3 sequence is 15 residues long.

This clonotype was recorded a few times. CDR3 bases: TGTGCCAGCAGTGACTTAGCGGGAGGAAACAATGAGCAGTTCTTC. Translating it yields CASSDLAGGNNEQFF. V usage is TRBV6-1 and J usage is TRBJ2-1; TRBD2 matches at 10 bases. The CDR3 is 15 amino acids. Germline V CDR1 and CDR2: MNHNS, SASEGT. The V gene end was trimmed by 3 bases and the J gene end by 5 bases; junction bases not matched to a gene: 4.

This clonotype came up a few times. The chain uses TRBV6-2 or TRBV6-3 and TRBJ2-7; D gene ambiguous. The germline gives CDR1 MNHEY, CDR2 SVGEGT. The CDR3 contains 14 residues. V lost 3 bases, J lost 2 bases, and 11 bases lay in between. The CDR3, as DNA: TGTGCCAGCAGTTATTTGGCGCCCCCCTACGAGCAGTACTTC. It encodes CASSYLAPPYEQYF.

CDR3 region: CASSRRTSGSLETQYF. CDR3 DNA sequence: TGTGCCAGCAGCCGACGGACTAGCGGGAGTTTGGAGACCCAGTACTTC. The chain uses TRBV11-2 and TRBJ2-5; TRBD2 agrees at 13 bases. Germline V gene sequence: CDR1 SGHAT, CDR2 FQNNGV. The V and J ends lost 5 bases and 5 bases, in that order; junction bases with no gene match: 8. The CDR3 consists of 16 residues. Looking up the rest from reference TRBV11-2 and TRBJ2-5 gives the full variable domain: EAGVAQSPRYKIIEKRQSVAFWCNPISGHATLYWYQQILGQGPKLLIQFQNNGVVDDSQLPKDRFSAERLKGVDSTLKIQPAKLEDSAVYLCASSRRTSGSLETQYFGPGTRLLVL.

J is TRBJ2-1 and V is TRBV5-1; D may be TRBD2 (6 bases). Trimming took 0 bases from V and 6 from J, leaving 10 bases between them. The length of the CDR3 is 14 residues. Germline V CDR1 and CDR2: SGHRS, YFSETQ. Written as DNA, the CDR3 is TGCGCCAGCAGCTTGGCGGGAGAAGTCAATGAGCAGTTCTTC. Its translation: CASSLAGEVNEQFF.

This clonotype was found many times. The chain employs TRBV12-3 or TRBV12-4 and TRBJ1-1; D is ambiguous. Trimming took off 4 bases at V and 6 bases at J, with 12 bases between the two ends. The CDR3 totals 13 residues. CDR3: CASSSSWTSEAFF. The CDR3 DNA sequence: TGTGCCAGCAGTTCGAGCTGGACGTCTGAAGCTTTCTTT.

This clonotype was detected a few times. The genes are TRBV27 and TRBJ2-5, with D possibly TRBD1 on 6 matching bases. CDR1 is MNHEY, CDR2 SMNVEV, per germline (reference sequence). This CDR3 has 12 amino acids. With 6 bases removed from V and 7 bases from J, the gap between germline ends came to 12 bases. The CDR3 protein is CASSDRRGTQYF. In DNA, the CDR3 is TGTGCCAGCAGCGACAGGCGCGGGACCCAGTACTTC.

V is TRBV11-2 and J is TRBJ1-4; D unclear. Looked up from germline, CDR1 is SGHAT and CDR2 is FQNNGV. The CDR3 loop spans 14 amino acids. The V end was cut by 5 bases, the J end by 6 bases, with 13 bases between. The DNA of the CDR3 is TGTGCCAGCAGCCGCAGACCCGGGGATGAAAAACTGTTTTTT. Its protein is CASSRRPGDEKLFF.

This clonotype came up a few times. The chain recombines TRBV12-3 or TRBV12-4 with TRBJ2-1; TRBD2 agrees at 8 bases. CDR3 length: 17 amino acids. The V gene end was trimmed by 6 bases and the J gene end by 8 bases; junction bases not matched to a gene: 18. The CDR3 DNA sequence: TGTGCCAGCAGCGGCAGAGGGCCGGGACTAGAGATCCATGAGCAGTTCTTC. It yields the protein CASSGRGPGLEIHEQFF.

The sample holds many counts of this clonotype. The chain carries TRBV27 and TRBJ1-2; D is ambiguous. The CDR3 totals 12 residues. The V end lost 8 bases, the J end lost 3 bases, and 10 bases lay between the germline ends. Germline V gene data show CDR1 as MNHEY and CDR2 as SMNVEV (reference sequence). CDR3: CASEWRDYGYTF. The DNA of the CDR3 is TGTGCCAGCGAGTGGAGGGACTATGGCTACACCTTC.

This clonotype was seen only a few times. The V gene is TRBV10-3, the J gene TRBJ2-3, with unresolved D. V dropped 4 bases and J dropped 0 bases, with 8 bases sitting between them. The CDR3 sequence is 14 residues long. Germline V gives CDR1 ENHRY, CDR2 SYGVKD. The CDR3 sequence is CAISGIGSTDTQYF. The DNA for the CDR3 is TGTGCCATCAGTGGGATAGGGAGCACAGATACGCAGTATTTT.

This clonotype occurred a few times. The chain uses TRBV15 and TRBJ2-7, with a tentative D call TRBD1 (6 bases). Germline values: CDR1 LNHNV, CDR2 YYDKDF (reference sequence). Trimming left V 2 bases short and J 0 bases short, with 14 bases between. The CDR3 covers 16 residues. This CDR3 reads CATSRLRDTFSYEQYF. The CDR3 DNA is TGTGCCACCAGCAGACTCCGGGACACTTTCTCCTACGAGCAGTACTTC.

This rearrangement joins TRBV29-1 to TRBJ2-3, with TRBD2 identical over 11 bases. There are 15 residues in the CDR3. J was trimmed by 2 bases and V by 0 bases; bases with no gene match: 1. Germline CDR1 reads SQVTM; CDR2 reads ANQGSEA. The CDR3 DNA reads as TGCAGCGTTGAAGAACTAGCGGGAGTCACAGATACGCAGTATTTT. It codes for CSVEELAGVTDTQYF.

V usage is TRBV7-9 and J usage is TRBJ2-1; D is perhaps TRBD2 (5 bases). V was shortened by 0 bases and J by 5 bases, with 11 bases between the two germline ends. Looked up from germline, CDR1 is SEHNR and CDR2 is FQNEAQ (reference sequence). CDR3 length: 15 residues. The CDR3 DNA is TGTGCCAGCAGCTTAGCGCGGGCCAGGCACAATGAGCAGTTCTTC. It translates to CASSLARARHNEQFF.

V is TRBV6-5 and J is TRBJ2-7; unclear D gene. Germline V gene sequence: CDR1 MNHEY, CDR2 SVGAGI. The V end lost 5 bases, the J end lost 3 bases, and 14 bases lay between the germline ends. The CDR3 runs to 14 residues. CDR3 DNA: TGTGCCAGCAGTCCCCAAGGACCGCACTACGAGCAGTACTTC. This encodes CASSPQGPHYEQYF.

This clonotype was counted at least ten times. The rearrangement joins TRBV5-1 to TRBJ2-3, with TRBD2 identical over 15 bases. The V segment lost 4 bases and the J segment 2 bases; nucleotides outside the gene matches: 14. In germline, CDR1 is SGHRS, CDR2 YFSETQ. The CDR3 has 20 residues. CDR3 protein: CASSPPGLAGGLTHTDTQYF. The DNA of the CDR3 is TGCGCCAGCAGCCCACCGGGACTAGCGGGAGGACTCACACACACAGATACGCAGTATTTT.

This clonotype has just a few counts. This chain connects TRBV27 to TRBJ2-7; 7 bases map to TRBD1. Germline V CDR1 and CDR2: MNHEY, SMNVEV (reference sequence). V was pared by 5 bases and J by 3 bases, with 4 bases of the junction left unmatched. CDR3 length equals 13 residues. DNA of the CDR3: TGTGCCAGCAGTGTACGGGACAGCTACGAGCAGTACTTC. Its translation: CASSVRDSYEQYF.

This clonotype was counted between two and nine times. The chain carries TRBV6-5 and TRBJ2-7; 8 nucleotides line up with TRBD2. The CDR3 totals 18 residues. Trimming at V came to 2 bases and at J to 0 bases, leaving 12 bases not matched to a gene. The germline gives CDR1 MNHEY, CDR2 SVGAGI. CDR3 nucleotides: TGTGCCAGCAGTTACCCCAGGACTAGCAGGTCTGGCTCCTACGAGCAGTACTTC. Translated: CASSYPRTSRSGSYEQYF.

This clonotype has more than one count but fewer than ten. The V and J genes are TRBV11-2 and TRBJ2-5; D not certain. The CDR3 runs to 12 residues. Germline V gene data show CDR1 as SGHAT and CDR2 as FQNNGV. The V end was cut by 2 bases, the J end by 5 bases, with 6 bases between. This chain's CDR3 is CASSLPTETQYF. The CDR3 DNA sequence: TGTGCCAGCAGCTTACCGACGGAGACCCAGTACTTC.

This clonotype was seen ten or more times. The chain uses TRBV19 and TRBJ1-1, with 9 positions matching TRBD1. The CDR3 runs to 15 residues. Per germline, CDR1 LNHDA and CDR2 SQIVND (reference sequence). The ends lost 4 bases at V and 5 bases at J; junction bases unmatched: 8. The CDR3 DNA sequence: TGTGCCAGTAGTACGGGACAGGGTTTCGGGACTGAAGCTTTCTTT. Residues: CASSTGQGFGTEAFF.

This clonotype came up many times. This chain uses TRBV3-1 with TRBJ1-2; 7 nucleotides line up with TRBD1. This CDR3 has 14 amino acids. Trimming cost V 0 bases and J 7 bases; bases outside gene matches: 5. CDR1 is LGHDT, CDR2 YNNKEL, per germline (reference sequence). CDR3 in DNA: TGTGCCAGCAGCCAAGAGACAGGGCAATCTGGCTACACCTTC. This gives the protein CASSQETGQSGYTF.

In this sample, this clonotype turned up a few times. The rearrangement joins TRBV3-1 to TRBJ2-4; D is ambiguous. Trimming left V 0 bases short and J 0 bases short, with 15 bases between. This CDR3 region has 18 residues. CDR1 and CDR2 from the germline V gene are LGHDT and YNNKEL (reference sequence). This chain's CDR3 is CASSQDPTDSLAKNIQYF. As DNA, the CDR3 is TGTGCCAGCAGCCAAGATCCAACAGATAGCCTAGCCAAAAACATTCAGTACTTC.

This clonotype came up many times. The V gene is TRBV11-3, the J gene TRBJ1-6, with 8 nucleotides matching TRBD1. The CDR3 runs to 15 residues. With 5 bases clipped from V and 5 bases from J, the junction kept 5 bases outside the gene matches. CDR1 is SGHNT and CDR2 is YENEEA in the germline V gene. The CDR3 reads CASSIHRGNNSPLHF. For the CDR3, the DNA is TGTGCCAGCAGCATACACAGGGGGAATAATTCACCCCTCCACTTT.

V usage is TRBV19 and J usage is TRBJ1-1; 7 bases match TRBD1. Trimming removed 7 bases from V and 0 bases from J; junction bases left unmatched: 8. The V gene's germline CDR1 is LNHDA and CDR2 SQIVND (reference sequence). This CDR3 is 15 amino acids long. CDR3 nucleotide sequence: TGTGCCAGTACCCCGGCCGGGACAGTGAACACTGAAGCTTTCTTT. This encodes CASTPAGTVNTEAFF.

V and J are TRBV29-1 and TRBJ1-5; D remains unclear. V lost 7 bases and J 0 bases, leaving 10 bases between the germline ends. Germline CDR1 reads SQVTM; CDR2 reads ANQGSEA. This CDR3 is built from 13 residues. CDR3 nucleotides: TGCAGCGCCCTGCTTTCTAGCAATCAGCCCCAGCATTTT. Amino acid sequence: CSALLSSNQPQHF.

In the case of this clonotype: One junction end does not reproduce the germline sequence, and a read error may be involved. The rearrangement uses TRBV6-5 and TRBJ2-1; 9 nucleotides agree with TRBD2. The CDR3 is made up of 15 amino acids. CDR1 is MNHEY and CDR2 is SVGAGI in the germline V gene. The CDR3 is CASSHSGSSFNEQFF. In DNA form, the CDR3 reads TGTGCCAGCAGTCATAGCGGGAGTTCCTTCAATGAGCAGTTCTTC.

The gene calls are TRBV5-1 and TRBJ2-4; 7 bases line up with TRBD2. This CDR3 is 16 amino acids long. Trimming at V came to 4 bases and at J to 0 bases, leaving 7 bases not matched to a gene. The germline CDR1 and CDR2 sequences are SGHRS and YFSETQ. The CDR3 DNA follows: TGCGCCAGCAGCACGGGGGGAATCGTAGCCAAAAACATTCAGTACTTC. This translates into CASSTGGIVAKNIQYF.